Following are 7 T cell receptor beta chains from one sample sequenced in a study of beta chain features in type 1 diabetes. The study, taken as a whole, reports: The study found moderately but significantly shorter TCRB CDR3s in all four CD4+ subsets of Type 1 diabetes patients.

What was sequenced were expressed TCRB transcripts, since all of the isolated RNA had been reverse transcribed. Assay used: immunoSEQ multiplex PCR; TCRdb lists only in-frame clones, some missing. The table shows approximately 600,000 clones, with roughly 12% occurring only once. No antigen has been assigned to these receptors. The sequencing sample was made of naive CD4+ T cells from blood. The receptors were sampled from a man in his thirties or forties with type 1 diabetes.

The J gene is TRBJ2-6, the V gene TRBV11-2, with 8 nucleotides matching TRBD2. Germline CDR1 and CDR2: SGHAT and FQNNGV. The CDR3 is 17 amino acids. Losses at the gene ends were 2 bases for V and 0 bases for J; bases not matched to a gene: 3. The CDR3 sequence: CASSLTSGLSGANVLTF. The CDR3 nucleotides are TGTGCCAGCAGCTTAACTAGCGGACTCTCTGGGGCCAACGTCCTGACTTTC.

The chain employs TRBV10-3 and TRBJ1-3; 8 nucleotides line up with TRBD1. CDR1 ENHRY and CDR2 SYGVKD come from the germline V gene. V dropped 3 bases and J dropped 2; count of bases not matched to a gene: 6. This CDR3 has 16 amino acids. CDR3: CAISDPSTGAGNTIYF. The CDR3 coding sequence is TGTGCCATCAGTGATCCCTCGACAGGGGCTGGAAACACCATATATTTT.

This clone showed up just a few times. V is TRBV19 and J is TRBJ1-2, with 8 bases fitting TRBD1. The trim removed 7 bases at V and 3 bases at J, leaving 4 bases unmatched. Looked up from germline, CDR1 is LNHDA and CDR2 is SQIVND (reference sequence). The CDR3 covers 13 residues. The CDR3 bases are TGTGCCAGTACCAGGGGGCAAGACTATGGCTACACCTTC. Amino acids: CASTRGQDYGYTF.

The V call is TRBV30, the J call TRBJ2-5; 9 bases map to TRBD2. The CDR3 covers 16 residues. V shed 0 bases, J shed 4 bases, and the junction held 9 bases outside the gene matches. CDR1 GTSNPN and CDR2 SVGIG come from the germline V gene (reference sequence). The CDR3 is CAWSVLSGGGAETQYF. CDR3 nucleotide sequence: TGTGCCTGGAGTGTACTCTCTGGCGGGGGGGCAGAGACCCAGTACTTC.

The chain employs TRBV29-1 and TRBJ2-5, with 12 positions matching TRBD2. The CDR3 totals 13 residues. The ends lost 3 bases at V and 5 bases at J; junction bases unmatched: 1. CDR1 is SQVTM and CDR2 is ANQGSEA in the germline V gene. The CDR3 sequence: CSVDLAGGETQYF. The CDR3 nucleotides are TGCAGCGTTGACCTAGCGGGGGGGGAGACCCAGTACTTC.

The chain uses TRBV13 and TRBJ2-5, with TRBD2 matching over 10 bases. The CDR3 is 15 amino acids. J was trimmed by 3 bases and V by 5 bases; bases with no gene match: 6. Germline CDR1 and CDR2: PRHDT and FYEKMQ (reference sequence). CDR3 protein: CASSQIAGGKETQYF. CDR3 sequence (DNA): TGTGCCAGCAGCCAAATAGCGGGGGGAAAAGAGACCCAGTACTTC.

This clone has a handful of counts. The chain carries TRBV30 and TRBJ2-5, with a tentative D call TRBD1 (5 bases). Germline CDR1 reads GTSNPN; CDR2 reads SVGIG (reference sequence). The CDR3 is 13 amino acids. The V end lost 0 bases, the J end lost 11 bases, and 16 bases lay between the germline ends. For the CDR3, the DNA is TGTGCCTGGAGTGTAAGGGGCAGCACTGAGCAGTACTTC. Translated: CAWSVRGSTEQYF.